Shown below are 20 T cell receptor beta chains from a single sample sequenced in a study of blood T cells in healthy people across ages. A sample-barcoded 5' primer and a J-beta primer mix were used in a second PCR of roughly 6 to 11 cycles. One entry per CDR3 protein results from TCRdb running MiXCR on the 5' RACE reads. The data hold fewer than 800,000 distinct CDR3 sequences, with around 48% observed a single time. The specimen sequenced was blood. These receptors were obtained from a woman between 55 and 75 years old in good health.

The table lists this clonotype with many counts. The J gene is TRBJ2-7, the V gene TRBV27; TRBD1 might be the D (6 bases). The CDR3 runs 17 residues. CDR1 is MNHEY, CDR2 SMNVEV, per germline (reference sequence). V gave up 0 bases and J gave up 0 bases, with 15 bases separating them. The CDR3 DNA is TGTGCCAGCAGTTTATCGGGTCAGGGGTCCCGCTCCTACGAGCAGTACTTC. Translated: CASSLSGQGSRSYEQYF.

Of note for this clonotype: One end of the junction does not line up with germline, which may come from a read error. The chain carries TRBV7-3 and TRBJ2-4, with D uncertain. This CDR3 has 15 residues. Germline assignment: CDR1 SGHTA and CDR2 FQGTGA. The CDR3 sequence: CASSEDGLAKSIQYF. CDR3 nucleotide sequence: TGTGCCAGCAGCGAGGACGGCTTAGCCAAAAGCATTCAGTACTTC.

The J gene is TRBJ1-2, the V gene TRBV9, with TRBD1 as a possible D gene (6 bases). V was shortened by 4 bases and J by 2 bases, with 27 bases between the two germline ends. Germline V gene lookup returns CDR1 SGDLS and CDR2 YYNGEE. The CDR3 runs to 19 residues. The DNA for the CDR3 is TGTGCCAGCAGCCAAGGGAGGGATACCCACCACAGGGTAAACTATGGCTACACCTTC. Protein sequence: CASSQGRDTHHRVNYGYTF.

This chain joins TRBV5-1 and TRBJ2-6; D may be TRBD1 or TRBD2 (5 bases each). In germline, CDR1 is SGHRS, CDR2 YFSETQ. V lost 6 bases, J lost 2 bases, and 9 bases lay in between. CDR3 length: 14 amino acids. CDR3 DNA sequence: TGCGCCAGCAATGAGGGGACTGGGGCCAACGTCCTGACTTTC. Translating gives CASNEGTGANVLTF.

The V gene is TRBV2, the J gene TRBJ2-7, with TRBD2 identical over 7 bases. In germline, CDR1 is SNHLY, CDR2 FYNNEI. The CDR3 loop spans 13 amino acids. V shed 4 bases and J 5 bases; nucleotides not matched to a gene: 5. In DNA form, the CDR3 reads TGTGCCAGCAGTGTCCAGCGGGAAGACGAGCAGTACTTC. Translation gives CASSVQREDEQYF.

This rearrangement joins TRBV7-2 to TRBJ2-1, with 8 bases aligning to TRBD1. Germline assignment: CDR1 SGHTA and CDR2 FQGNSA. V lost 1 base and J lost 6; bases outside the gene matches: 8. This CDR3 region has 16 residues. The CDR3 DNA reads TGTGCCAGCAGCTTAGGCACCGGGACAGGATCCAATGAGCAGTTCTTC. Translating gives CASSLGTGTGSNEQFF.

The CDR3 nucleotides are TGTGCCAGCAGCTTACTTTCAGGGGGGCACACAGATACGCAGTATTTT. Translation: CASSLLSGGHTDTQYF. The chain recombines TRBV7-2 with TRBJ2-3; possible D gene TRBD1, 7 bases. The V end was cut by 2 bases, the J end by 2 bases, with 14 bases between. This CDR3 region has 16 residues. Germline CDR1 and CDR2: SGHTA and FQGNSA.

The chain recombines TRBV20-1 with TRBJ2-1, with 8 bases identical to TRBD2. Germline CDR1 DFQATT, CDR2 SNEGSKA (reference sequence). The CDR3 spans 15 residues. The ends lost 3 bases at V and 3 bases at J; junction bases unmatched: 7. The CDR3 DNA sequence: TGCAGTGCTAGTGTTAGCGGGACCTACTACAATGAGCAGTTCTTC. This encodes CSASVSGTYYNEQFF.

A remark on this clonotype: The junction differs from germline at one of its ends, possibly a read error. The chain couples TRBV6-2 or TRBV6-3 to TRBJ2-1, with 15 bases matching TRBD2. The germline gives CDR1 MNHEY, CDR2 SVGEGT. CDR3 length: 18 residues. The DNA for the CDR3 is TGTGCCAGCAGGTGGACTAGCGGGAGGGATAGCTCCCACAATGAGCAGTTCTTC. Its translation is CASRWTSGRDSSHNEQFF.

In regard to this clonotype: The junction departs from germline at one end; a sequencing error may be responsible. CDR3 bases: TGTGCCAGCAGCGACGGGGGAACTAACGATGGCTACACCTTC. Encoded protein: CASSDGGTNDGYTF. The chain couples TRBV13 to TRBJ1-2; D is possibly TRBD1 (5 bases). Germline lookup yields CDR1 PRHDT and CDR2 FYEKMQ (reference sequence). This CDR3 is 14 amino acids long.

This clonotype was counted between two and nine times. This chain joins TRBV7-2 and TRBJ2-7, with TRBD2 identical over 8 bases. Germline lookup yields CDR1 SGHTA and CDR2 FQGNSA. The trim removed 2 bases at V and 4 bases at J, leaving 4 bases unmatched. CDR3 length equals 14 residues. CDR3 loop: CASSLMTSAYEQYF. The DNA for the CDR3 is TGTGCCAGCAGCTTAATGACTAGCGCGTACGAGCAGTACTTC.

J is TRBJ2-5 and V is TRBV6-6; a possible D gene is TRBD2 (6 bases). From germline, CDR1 is MNHNY and CDR2 SVGAGI (reference sequence). The CDR3 length is 14 residues. V was shortened by 1 base and J by 2 bases, with 8 bases between the two germline ends. The CDR3 DNA reads TGTGCCAGCAGTTACTGGGACTCGCAAGAGACCCAGTACTTC. Protein product: CASSYWDSQETQYF.

This clonotype was counted many times. The chain has TRBV3-1 and TRBJ1-6; D remains unclear. V was shortened by 3 bases and J by 3 bases, with 12 bases between the two germline ends. Per the germline V gene, CDR1 is LGHDT and CDR2 is YNNKEL (reference sequence). The CDR3 consists of 16 residues. CDR3 residues: CASSHAGRNYNSPLHF. CDR3 bases: TGTGCCAGCAGCCATGCCGGACGGAACTATAATTCACCCCTCCACTTT.

This clonotype was counted between two and nine times. The V call is TRBV20-1, the J call TRBJ2-1, with D hard to call. V was shortened by 0 bases and J by 6 bases, with 6 bases between the two germline ends. The CDR3 has 12 residues. The V gene's germline CDR1 is DFQATT and CDR2 SNEGSKA (reference sequence). CDR3 sequence: CSARDRFNEQFF. The CDR3 DNA reads as TGCAGTGCTAGAGATCGTTTCAATGAGCAGTTCTTC.

This chain links TRBV14 with TRBJ2-1, with TRBD1 identical over 7 bases. CDR1 and CDR2 (germline): SGHDN, FVKESK. V lost 0 bases, J lost 7 bases, and 12 bases stayed unmatched. The CDR3 is 17 residues long. CDR3 in amino acids: CASSQDPGRGYTNEQFF. The CDR3 coding sequence is TGTGCCAGCAGCCAAGATCCTGGCAGGGGGTACACAAATGAGCAGTTCTTC.

The chain couples TRBV3-1 to TRBJ2-5; D call uncertain. V was trimmed by 4 bases and J by 5 bases, leaving 20 bases between them. This CDR3 has 16 residues. Germline V gene sequence: CDR1 LGHDT, CDR2 YNNKEL (reference sequence). CDR3 nucleotide sequence: TGTGCCAGCAGCCCCATTCGCCCCCAACGTGTTGAGACCCAGTACTTC. Encoded protein: CASSPIRPQRVETQYF.

The rearrangement uses TRBV29-1 and TRBJ2-5, with D possibly being TRBD1 (5 bases). Trimming removed 4 bases at V and 4 bases at J, with 13 bases between. The CDR3 length is 13 residues. Germline CDR1 is SQVTM and CDR2 is ANQGSEA. This CDR3 is CSVVGRDTETQYF. In DNA form, the CDR3 reads TGCAGCGTTGTTGGCAGGGATACAGAGACCCAGTACTTC. Based on the CDR3 plus reference TRBV29-1 and TRBJ2-5, the full variable domain is SAVISQKPSRDICQRGTSLTIQCQVDSQVTMMFWYRQQPGQSLTLIATANQGSEATYESGFVIDKFPISRPNLTFSTLTVSNMSPEDSSIYLCSVVGRDTETQYFGPGTRLLVL.

This clonotype was seen a few times. The chain is built from TRBV10-3 and TRBJ1-2; 12 bases fit TRBD1. Germline-derived CDR1 and CDR2 are ENHRY and SYGVKD. This CDR3 has 15 residues. The V and J ends lost 5 bases and 2 bases, in that order; junction bases with no gene match: 3. This CDR3 reads CAISRDRGLNYGYTF. In DNA, the CDR3 is TGTGCCATCAGTCGGGACAGGGGGCTAAACTATGGCTACACCTTC.

The gene calls are TRBV5-1 and TRBJ2-1; 7 bases align to TRBD1. CDR3 length: 13 amino acids. V shed 4 bases, J shed 8 bases, and the junction held 6 bases outside the gene matches. Germline V gene data show CDR1 as SGHRS and CDR2 as YFSETQ. The DNA for the CDR3 is TGCGCCAGCAGCCCAGACAGGGCCGATGAGCAGTTCTTC. Translation: CASSPDRADEQFF.

The sample holds a few counts of this clonotype. The chain has TRBV27 and TRBJ2-6, with 8 positions matching TRBD1. The CDR3 loop spans 18 amino acids. Germline CDR1 MNHEY, CDR2 SMNVEV (reference sequence). The trim removed 2 bases at V and 2 bases at J, leaving 8 bases unmatched. This CDR3 is CASSLRGTGRAGANVLTF. CDR3 DNA: TGTGCCAGCAGTTTACGGGGGACAGGTAGAGCTGGGGCCAACGTCCTGACTTTC.